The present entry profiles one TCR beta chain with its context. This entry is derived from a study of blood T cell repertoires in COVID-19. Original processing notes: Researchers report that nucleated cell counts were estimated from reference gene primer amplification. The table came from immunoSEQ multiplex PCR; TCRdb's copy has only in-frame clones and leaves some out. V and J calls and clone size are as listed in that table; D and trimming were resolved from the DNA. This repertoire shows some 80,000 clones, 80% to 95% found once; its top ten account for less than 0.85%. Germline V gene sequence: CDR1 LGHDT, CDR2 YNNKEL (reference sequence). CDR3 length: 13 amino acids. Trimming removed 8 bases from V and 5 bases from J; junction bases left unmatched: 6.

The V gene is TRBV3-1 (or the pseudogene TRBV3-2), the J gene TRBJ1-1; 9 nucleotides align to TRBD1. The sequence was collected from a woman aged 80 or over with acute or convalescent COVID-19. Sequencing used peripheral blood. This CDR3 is CASGTGLRTEAFF. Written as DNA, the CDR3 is TGTGCCAGCGGGACAGGGCTGAGAACTGAAGCTTTCTTT.